The present T cell receptor (beta chain) was sequenced within a study of post-analysis software for immune sequencing data. Note on this clonotype: No antigen is known for it.

Built from TCR beta cDNA, the libraries had unique molecular identifiers in them. Hundreds of thousands of cDNA molecules came from around 1 to 9.1 million T cells. TCRdb fed the PCR reads into MiXCR, producing one record per CDR3 protein. The sample holds about 540,000 distinct CDR3 sequences; around 34% are singletons and the top ten take around 6%. Germline CDR1 and CDR2: SEHNR and FQNEAQ (reference sequence). Trimming removed 5 bases from V and 2 bases from J, with 15 bases in between. This CDR3 comprises 15 residues. Study results and caveats: Diversity measured as normalized Chao1 was significantly lower in multiple sclerosis patients than in controls. Several TRBV segments were more frequent in patients than controls; TRBV5-6, TRBV5-1 and TRBV20-1 belonged to this group.

The rearrangement joins TRBV7-9 to TRBJ1-1; D is perhaps TRBD1 (6 bases). This clonotype originated in a girl aged 2-17 years with multiple sclerosis. The source material was blood. The CDR3 sequence: CASSPRGGGNTEAFF. In nucleotides, the CDR3 is TGTGCCAGCAGCCCGAGGGGAGGGGGAAACACTGAAGCTTTCTTT.